The source of this T cell receptor (beta chain) is a study of human T cells and chemical hapten exposure. Note on this clonotype: One junction end disagrees with the germline gene, perhaps due to a read error.

CDR1 is SSHAT and CDR2 is FNYEAQ in the germline V gene (reference sequence). This CDR3 region has 15 residues. This sample's time point: patch test 1, 2 weeks after DPC sensitization. Treatment given: therapeutic diphenylcyclopropenone sensitization with weekly scalp DPC. MiXCR, applied by TCRdb to the RACE reads, yields one record per CDR3 protein. The sample carries tens of thousands of distinct CDR3 sequences, roughly 10% recorded once. This material consisted of whole blood, taken in connection with sensitization to the hapten diphenylcyclopropenone (DPC). The chain couples TRBV7-7 to TRBJ2-5; D call uncertain. The TCR sequence derives from a woman aged 45-65 years with alopecia areata. Some clones in this sample may be carry-over from other donors' samples. The CDR3 bases are TGTGCTAGCAGCTACAACACCGGGCCGCAAGAGACCCAGTACTTC. Its translation: CASSYNTGPQETQYF.